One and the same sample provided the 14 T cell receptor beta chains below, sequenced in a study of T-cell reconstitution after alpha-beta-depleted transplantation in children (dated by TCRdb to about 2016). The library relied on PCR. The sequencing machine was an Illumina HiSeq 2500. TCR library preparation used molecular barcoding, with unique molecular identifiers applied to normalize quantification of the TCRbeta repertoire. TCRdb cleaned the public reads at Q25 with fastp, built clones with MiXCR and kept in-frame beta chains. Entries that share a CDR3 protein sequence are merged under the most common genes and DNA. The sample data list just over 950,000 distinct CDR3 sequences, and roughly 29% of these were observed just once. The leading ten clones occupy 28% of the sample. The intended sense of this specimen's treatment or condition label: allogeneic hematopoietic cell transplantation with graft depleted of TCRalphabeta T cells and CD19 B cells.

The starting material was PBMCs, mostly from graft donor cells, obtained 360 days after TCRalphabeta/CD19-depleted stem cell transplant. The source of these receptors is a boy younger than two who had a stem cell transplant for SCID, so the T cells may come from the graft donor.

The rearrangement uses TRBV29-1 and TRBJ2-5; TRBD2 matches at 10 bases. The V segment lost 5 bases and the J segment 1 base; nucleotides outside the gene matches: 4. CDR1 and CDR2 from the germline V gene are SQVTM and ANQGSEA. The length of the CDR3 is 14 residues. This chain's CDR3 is CSVSLAGAQETQYF. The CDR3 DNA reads TGCAGCGTTAGTCTAGCGGGGGCCCAAGAGACCCAGTACTTC.

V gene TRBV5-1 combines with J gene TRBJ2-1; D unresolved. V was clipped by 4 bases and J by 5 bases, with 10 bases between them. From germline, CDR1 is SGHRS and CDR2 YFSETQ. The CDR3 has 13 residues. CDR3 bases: TGCGCCAGCAGCGCTCGACGGGACAATGAGCAGTTCTTC. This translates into CASSARRDNEQFF.

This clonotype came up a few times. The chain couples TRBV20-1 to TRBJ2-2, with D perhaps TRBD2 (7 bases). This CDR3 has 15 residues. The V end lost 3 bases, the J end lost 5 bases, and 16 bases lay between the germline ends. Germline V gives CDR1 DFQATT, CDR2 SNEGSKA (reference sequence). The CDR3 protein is CSASRRGLLTGELFF. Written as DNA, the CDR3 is TGCAGTGCTAGCCGGCGGGGGCTCCTGACCGGGGAGCTGTTTTTT.

This chain's CDR3 is CATSRGLVSYNEQFF. DNA for the CDR3: TGTGCCACCAGCAGGGGACTGGTCTCCTACAATGAGCAGTTCTTC. The chain carries TRBV15 and TRBJ2-1, with a tentative D call TRBD2 (6 bases). The germline gives CDR1 LNHNV, CDR2 YYDKDF (reference sequence). V was pared by 3 bases and J by 0 bases, with 9 bases between. There are 15 residues in the CDR3. The full variable domain, rest sourced from reference TRBV15 and TRBJ2-1, is DAMVIQNPRYQVTQFGKPVTLSCSQTLNHNVMYWYQQKSSQAPKLLFHYYDKDFNNEADTPDNFQSRRPNTSFCFLDIRSPGLGDTAMYLCATSRGLVSYNEQFFGPGTRLTVL.

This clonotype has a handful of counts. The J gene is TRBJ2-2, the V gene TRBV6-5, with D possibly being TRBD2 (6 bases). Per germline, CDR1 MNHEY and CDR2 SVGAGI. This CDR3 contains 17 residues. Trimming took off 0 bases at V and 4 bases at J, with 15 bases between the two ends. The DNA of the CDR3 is TGTGCCAGCAGTTACTCTAGGGGTGGGGGAGGCACCGGGGAGCTGTTTTTT. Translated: CASSYSRGGGGTGELFF.

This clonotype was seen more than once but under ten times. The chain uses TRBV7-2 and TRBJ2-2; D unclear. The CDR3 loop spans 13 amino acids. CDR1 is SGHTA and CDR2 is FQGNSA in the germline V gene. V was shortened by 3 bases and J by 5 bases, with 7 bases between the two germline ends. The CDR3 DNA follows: TGTGCCAGCAGCTTGCTTTGGACCGGGGAGCTGTTTTTT. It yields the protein CASSLLWTGELFF.

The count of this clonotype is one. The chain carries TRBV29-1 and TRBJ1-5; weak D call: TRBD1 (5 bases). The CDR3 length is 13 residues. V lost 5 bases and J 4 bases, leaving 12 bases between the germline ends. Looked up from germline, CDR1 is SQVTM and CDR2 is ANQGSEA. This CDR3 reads CSVSWGGNQPQHF. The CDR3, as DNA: TGCAGCGTTAGCTGGGGCGGGAATCAGCCCCAGCATTTT.

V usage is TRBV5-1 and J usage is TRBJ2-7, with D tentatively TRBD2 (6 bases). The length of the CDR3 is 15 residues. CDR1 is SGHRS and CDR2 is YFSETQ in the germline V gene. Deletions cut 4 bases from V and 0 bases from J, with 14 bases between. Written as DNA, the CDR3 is TGCGCCAGCAGCGACCCTAGCGCCGCCTCCTACGAGCAGTACTTC. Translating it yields CASSDPSAASYEQYF.

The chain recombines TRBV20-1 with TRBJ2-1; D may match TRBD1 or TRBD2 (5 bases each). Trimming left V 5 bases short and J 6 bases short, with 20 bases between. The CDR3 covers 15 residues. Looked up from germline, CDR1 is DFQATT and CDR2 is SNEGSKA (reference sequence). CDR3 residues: CSAGPRGRAFNEQFF. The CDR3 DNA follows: TGCAGTGCTGGACCCCGGGGCCGAGCATTCAATGAGCAGTTCTTC.

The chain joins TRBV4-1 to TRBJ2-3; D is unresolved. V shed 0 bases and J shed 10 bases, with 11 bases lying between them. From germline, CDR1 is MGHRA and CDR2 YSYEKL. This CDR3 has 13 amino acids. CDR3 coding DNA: TGCGCCAGCAGCCAAGATGTAACCCGATCGCAGTATTTT. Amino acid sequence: CASSQDVTRSQYF.

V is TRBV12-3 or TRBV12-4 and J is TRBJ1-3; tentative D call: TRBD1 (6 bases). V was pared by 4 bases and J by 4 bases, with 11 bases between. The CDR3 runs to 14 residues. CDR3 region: CASSWARGGNTIYF. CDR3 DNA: TGTGCCAGCAGTTGGGCCAGGGGAGGAAACACCATATATTTT.

This CDR3 is CSAREASTDTQYF. The DNA of the CDR3 is TGCAGTGCTAGAGAGGCTAGCACAGATACGCAGTATTTT. The chain carries TRBV20-1 and TRBJ2-3; D gene unclear. Trimming left V 0 bases short and J 0 bases short, with 4 bases between. The length of the CDR3 is 13 residues. Germline V gene lookup returns CDR1 DFQATT and CDR2 SNEGSKA (reference sequence).

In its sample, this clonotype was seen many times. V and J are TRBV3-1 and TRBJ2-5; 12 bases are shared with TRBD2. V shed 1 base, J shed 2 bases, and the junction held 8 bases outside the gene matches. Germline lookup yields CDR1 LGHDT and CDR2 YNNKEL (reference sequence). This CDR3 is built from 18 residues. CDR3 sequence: CASSQGFALAGGQETQYF. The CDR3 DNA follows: TGTGCCAGCAGCCAAGGGTTCGCCCTAGCGGGGGGGCAAGAGACCCAGTACTTC.

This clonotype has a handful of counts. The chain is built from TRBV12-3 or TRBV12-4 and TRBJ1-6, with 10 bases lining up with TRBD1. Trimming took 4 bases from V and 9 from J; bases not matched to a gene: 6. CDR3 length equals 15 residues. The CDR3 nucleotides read TGTGCCAGCAGTTCCTGGGGACAGGGGAGTTCACCCCTCCACTTT. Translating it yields CASSSWGQGSSPLHF.